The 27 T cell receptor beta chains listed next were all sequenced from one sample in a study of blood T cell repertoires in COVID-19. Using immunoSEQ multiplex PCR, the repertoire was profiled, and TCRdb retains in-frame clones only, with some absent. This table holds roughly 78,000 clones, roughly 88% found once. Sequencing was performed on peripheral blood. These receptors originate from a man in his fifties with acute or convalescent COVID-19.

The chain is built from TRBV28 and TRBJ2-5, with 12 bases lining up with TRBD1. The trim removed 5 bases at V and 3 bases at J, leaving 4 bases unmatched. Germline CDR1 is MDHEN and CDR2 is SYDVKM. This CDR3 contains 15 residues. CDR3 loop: CASSGGQGAKETQYF. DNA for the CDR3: TGTGCCAGCAGTGGGGGACAGGGGGCTAAAGAGACCCAGTACTTC.

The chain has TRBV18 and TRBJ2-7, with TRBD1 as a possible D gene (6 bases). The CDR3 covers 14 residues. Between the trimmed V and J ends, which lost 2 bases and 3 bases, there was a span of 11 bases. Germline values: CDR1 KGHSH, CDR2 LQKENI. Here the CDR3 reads CASSPYSGVYEQYF. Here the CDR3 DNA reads TGTGCCAGCTCACCATACTCAGGGGTCTACGAGCAGTACTTC.

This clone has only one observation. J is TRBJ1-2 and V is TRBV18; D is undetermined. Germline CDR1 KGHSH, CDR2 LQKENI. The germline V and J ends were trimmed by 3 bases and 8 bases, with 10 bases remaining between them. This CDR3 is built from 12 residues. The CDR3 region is CASSPAGMGYTF. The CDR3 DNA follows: TGTGCCAGCTCACCGGCTGGCATGGGCTACACCTTC.

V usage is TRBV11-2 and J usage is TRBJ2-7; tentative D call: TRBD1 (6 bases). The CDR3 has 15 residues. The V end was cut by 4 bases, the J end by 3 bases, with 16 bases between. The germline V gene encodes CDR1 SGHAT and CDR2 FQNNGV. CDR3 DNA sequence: TGTGCCAGCAGCTCAGCCTCCGGACAGATCTACGAGCAGTACTTC. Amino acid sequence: CASSSASGQIYEQYF.

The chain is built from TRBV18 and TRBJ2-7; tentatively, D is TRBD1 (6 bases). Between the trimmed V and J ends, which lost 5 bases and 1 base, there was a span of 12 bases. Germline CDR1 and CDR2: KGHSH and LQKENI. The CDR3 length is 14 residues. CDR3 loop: CASSSGQSSYEQYF. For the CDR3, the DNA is TGTGCCAGCTCATCCGGACAGTCTTCCTACGAGCAGTACTTC. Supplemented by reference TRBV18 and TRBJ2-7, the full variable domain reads NAGVMQNPRHLVRRRGQEARLRCSPMKGHSHVYWYRQLPEEGLKFMVYLQKENIIDESGMPKERFSAEFPKEGPSILRIQQVVRGDSAAYFCASSSGQSSYEQYFGPGTRLTVT.

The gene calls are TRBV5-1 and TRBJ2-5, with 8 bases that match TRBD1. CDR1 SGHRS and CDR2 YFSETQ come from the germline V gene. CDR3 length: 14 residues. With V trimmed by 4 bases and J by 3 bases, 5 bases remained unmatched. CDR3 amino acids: CASSLGQGKETQYF. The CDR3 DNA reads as TGCGCCAGCAGCCTAGGACAGGGTAAAGAGACCCAGTACTTC.

CDR3 protein: CASSLAATNEKLFF. The CDR3 coding sequence is TGTGCCAGTAGTTTGGCTGCAACTAATGAAAAACTGTTTTTT. The V and J genes are TRBV19 and TRBJ1-4; D gene uncertain. This CDR3 has 14 amino acids. CDR1 is LNHDA and CDR2 is SQIVND in the germline V gene (reference sequence). V was clipped by 5 bases and J by 0 bases, with 7 bases between them.

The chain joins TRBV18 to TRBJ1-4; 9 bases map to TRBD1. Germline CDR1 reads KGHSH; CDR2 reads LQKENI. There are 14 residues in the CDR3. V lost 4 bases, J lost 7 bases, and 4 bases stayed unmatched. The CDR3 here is CASSRTGEGEKLFF. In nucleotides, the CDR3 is TGTGCCAGCTCACGGACAGGGGAAGGTGAAAAACTGTTTTTT.

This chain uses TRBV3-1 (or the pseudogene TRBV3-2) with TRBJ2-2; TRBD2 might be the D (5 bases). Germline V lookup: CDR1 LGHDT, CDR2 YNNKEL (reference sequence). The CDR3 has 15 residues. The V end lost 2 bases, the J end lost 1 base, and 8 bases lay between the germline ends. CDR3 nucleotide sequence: TGTGCCAGCAGCCAAAGGGCGGGGAACACCGGGGAGCTGTTTTTT. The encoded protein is CASSQRAGNTGELFF.

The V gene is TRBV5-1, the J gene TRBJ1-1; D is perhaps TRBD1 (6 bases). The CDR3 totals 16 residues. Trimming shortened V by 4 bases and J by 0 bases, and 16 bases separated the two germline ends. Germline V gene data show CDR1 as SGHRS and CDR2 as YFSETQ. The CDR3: CASSPDRLGVNTEAFF. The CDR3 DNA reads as TGCGCCAGCAGCCCCGACAGGTTAGGGGTGAACACTGAAGCTTTCTTT. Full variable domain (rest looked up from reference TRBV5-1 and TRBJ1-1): KAGVTQTPRYLIKTRGQQVTLSCSPISGHRSVSWYQQTPGQGLQFLFEYFSETQRNKGNFPGRFSGRQFSNSRSEMNVSTLELGDSALYLCASSPDRLGVNTEAFFGQGTRLTVV.

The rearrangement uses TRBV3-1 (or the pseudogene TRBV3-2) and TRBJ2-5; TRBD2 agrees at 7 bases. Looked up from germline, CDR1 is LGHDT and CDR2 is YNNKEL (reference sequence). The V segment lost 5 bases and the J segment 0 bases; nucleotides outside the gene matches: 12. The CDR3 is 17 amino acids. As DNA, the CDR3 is TGTGCCAGCAGCGTCGGACTAGTTAAATCGTACCAAGAGACCCAGTACTTC. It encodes CASSVGLVKSYQETQYF.

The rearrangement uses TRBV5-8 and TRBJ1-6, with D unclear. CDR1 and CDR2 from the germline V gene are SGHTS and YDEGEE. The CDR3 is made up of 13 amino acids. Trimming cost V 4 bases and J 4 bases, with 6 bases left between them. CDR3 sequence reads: CASSRYYNSPLHF. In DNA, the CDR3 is TGTGCCAGCAGCCGGTATTATAATTCACCCCTCCACTTT.

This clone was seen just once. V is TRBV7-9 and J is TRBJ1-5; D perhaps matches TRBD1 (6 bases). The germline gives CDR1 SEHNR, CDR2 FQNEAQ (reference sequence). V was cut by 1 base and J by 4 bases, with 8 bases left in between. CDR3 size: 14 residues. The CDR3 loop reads CASSLVGQNQPQHF. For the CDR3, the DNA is TGTGCCAGCAGCTTAGTAGGACAGAATCAGCCCCAGCATTTT.

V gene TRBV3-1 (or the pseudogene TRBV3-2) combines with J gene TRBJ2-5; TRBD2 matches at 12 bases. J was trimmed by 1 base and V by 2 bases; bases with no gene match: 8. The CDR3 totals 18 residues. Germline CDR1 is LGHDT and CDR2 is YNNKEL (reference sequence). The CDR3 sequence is CASSQSLAGGPAQETQYF. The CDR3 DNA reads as TGTGCCAGCAGCCAAAGCCTAGCGGGGGGGCCTGCCCAAGAGACCCAGTACTTC.

Here the CDR3 DNA reads TGCGCCAGCAGTCCCCGGGACAGGGGAACCAAAAACATTCAGTACTTC. This translates into CASSPRDRGTKNIQYF. The chain carries TRBV23-1 and TRBJ2-4, with 10 bases identical to TRBD1. TRBV23-1 is sorted into the ORF group, with uncertain function. The trim removed 4 bases at V and 2 bases at J, leaving 5 bases unmatched. The CDR3 totals 16 residues.

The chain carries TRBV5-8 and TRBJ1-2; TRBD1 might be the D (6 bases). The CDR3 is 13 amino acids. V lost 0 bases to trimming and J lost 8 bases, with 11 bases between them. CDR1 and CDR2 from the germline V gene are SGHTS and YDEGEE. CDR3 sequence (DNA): TGTGCCAGCAGCTTGGTGACAGGCGGAGGCTACACCTTC. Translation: CASSLVTGGGYTF.

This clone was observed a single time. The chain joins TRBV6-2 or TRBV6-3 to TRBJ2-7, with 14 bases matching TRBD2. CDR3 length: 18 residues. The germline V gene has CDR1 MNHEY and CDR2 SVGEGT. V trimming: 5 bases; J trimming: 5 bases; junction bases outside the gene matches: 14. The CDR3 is CASSRTGTSGGLGNEQYF. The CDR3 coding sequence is TGTGCCAGCAGTCGCACCGGGACTAGCGGGGGCCTAGGCAACGAGCAGTACTTC.

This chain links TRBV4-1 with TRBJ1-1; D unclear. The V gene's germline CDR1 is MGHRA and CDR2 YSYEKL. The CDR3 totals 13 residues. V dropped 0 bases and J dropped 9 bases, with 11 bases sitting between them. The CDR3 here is CASSQDPDFQAFF. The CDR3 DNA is TGCGCCAGCAGCCAAGATCCCGACTTCCAAGCTTTCTTT.

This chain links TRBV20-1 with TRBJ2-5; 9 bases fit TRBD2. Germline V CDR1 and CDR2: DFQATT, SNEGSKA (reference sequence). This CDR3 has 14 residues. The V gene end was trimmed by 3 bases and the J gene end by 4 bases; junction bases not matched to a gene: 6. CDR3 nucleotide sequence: TGCAGTGCTAGTCGGCGGGGGGGCGGAGAGACCCAGTACTTC. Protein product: CSASRRGGGETQYF.

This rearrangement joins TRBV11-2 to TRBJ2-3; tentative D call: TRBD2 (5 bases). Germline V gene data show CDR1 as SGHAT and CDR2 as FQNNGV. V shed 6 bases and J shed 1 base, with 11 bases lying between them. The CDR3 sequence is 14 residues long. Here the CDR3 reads CASRRGGGTDTQYF. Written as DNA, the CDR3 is TGTGCCAGCAGACGCGGAGGAGGCACAGATACGCAGTATTTT.

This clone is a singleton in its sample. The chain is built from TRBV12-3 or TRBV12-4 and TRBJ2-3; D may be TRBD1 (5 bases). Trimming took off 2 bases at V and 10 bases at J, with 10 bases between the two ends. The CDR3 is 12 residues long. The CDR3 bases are TGTGCCAGCAGTTTACAGGGTCGGGCGCAGTATTTT. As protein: CASSLQGRAQYF.

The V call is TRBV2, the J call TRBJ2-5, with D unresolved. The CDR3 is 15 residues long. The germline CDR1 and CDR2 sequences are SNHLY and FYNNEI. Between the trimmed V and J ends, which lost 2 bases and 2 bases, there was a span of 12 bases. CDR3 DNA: TGTGCCAGCAGTGAACTAAGTTCGAGACAAGAGACCCAGTACTTC. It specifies CASSELSSRQETQYF.

The CDR3 loop reads CASSLDRSYGYTF. The CDR3 DNA is TGTGCCAGCTCACTGGACAGGAGCTATGGCTACACCTTC. The V gene is TRBV18, the J gene TRBJ1-2; 7 bases are a match to TRBD1. From germline, CDR1 is KGHSH and CDR2 LQKENI. The CDR3 is 13 amino acids. Unmatched junction bases numbered 3, after V lost 4 bases and J lost 4 bases.

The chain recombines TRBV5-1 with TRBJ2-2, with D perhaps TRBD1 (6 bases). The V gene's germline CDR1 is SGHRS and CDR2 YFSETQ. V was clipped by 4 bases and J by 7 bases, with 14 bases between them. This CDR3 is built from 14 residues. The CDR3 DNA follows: TGCGCCAGCAGCCCGCAGGGGATCGGCGGGGAGCTGTTTTTT. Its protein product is CASSPQGIGGELFF. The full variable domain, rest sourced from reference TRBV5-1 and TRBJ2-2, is KAGVTQTPRYLIKTRGQQVTLSCSPISGHRSVSWYQQTPGQGLQFLFEYFSETQRNKGNFPGRFSGRQFSNSRSEMNVSTLELGDSALYLCASSPQGIGGELFFGEGSRLTVL.

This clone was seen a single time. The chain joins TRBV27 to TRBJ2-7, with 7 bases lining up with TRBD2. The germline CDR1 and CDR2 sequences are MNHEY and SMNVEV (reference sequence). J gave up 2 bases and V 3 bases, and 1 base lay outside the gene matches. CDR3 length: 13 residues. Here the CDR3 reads CASSFRGAYEQYF. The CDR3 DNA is TGTGCCAGCAGTTTCCGGGGGGCCTACGAGCAGTACTTC.

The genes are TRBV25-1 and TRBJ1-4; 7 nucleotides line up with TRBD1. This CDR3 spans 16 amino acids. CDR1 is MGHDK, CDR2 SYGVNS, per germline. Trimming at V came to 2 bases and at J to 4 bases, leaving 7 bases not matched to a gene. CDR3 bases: TGTGCCAGCAGTGAAGGGTGGACAGGATTTAATGAAAAACTGTTTTTT. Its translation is CASSEGWTGFNEKLFF.

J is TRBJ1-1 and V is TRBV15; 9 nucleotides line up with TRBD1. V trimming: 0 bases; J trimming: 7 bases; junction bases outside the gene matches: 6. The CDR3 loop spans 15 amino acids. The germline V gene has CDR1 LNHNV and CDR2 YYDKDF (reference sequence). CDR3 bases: TGTGCCACCAGCAGAGATAGGACAGGGGAGGATGAAGCTTTCTTT. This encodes CATSRDRTGEDEAFF.